Each of the 5 T cell receptor beta chains below was sequenced from the same sample in a study of T cells in localized non-small cell lung cancer. The data were produced by immunoSEQ multiplex PCR, yet TCRdb's version contains in-frame clones alone and is incomplete. This table has over 55,000 clones, 85% to 90% appearing once. The source material was peripheral blood, sampled before any cancer treatment. The source is a woman aged 40 to 75 with stage I lung adenocarcinoma.

This clone was found a few times. V is TRBV6-5 and J is TRBJ1-1; D might be TRBD1 (5 bases). Germline lookup yields CDR1 MNHEY and CDR2 SVGAGI. This CDR3 has 16 residues. The V end was cut by 4 bases, the J end by 3 bases, with 18 bases between. The CDR3 loop is CASSSAGGEGDTEAFF. CDR3 DNA: TGTGCCAGCAGTTCCGCGGGGGGGGAGGGTGACACTGAAGCTTTCTTT.

The rearrangement joins TRBV13 to TRBJ1-1, with D possibly being TRBD1 (6 bases). Germline V gene lookup returns CDR1 PRHDT and CDR2 FYEKMQ (reference sequence). The length of the CDR3 is 14 residues. Trimming cost V 5 bases and J 0 bases, with 10 bases left between them. CDR3 DNA: TGTGCCAGCAGCCCCGGACAGCTGAACACTGAAGCTTTCTTT. This sequence encodes CASSPGQLNTEAFF.

The chain joins TRBV4-3 to TRBJ1-1, with D unclear. The CDR3 spans 15 residues. Trimming left V 0 bases short and J 0 bases short, with 8 bases between. CDR1 and CDR2 (germline): LGHNA, YSLEER. CDR3 nucleotides: TGCGCCAGCAGCCAAGATCCACAAGTGAACACTGAAGCTTTCTTT. It translates to CASSQDPQVNTEAFF.

This chain links TRBV7-2 with TRBJ1-2; no clear D gene. The germline V gene has CDR1 SGHTA and CDR2 FQGNSA. The CDR3 is 14 amino acids. Trimming shortened V by 5 bases and J by 8 bases, and 18 bases separated the two germline ends. The CDR3 sequence: CASSPEDWMGGYTF. CDR3 coding DNA: TGTGCCAGCAGCCCCGAGGATTGGATGGGGGGCTACACCTTC.

This sequence joins TRBV7-8 and TRBJ2-7; D unresolved. V was pared by 5 bases and J by 2 bases, with 13 bases between. The CDR3 covers 14 residues. In germline, CDR1 is SGHVS, CDR2 FQNEAQ. This CDR3 is CASSPLASPYEQYF. In nucleotides, the CDR3 is TGTGCCAGCAGCCCATTAGCATCCCCCTACGAGCAGTACTTC.